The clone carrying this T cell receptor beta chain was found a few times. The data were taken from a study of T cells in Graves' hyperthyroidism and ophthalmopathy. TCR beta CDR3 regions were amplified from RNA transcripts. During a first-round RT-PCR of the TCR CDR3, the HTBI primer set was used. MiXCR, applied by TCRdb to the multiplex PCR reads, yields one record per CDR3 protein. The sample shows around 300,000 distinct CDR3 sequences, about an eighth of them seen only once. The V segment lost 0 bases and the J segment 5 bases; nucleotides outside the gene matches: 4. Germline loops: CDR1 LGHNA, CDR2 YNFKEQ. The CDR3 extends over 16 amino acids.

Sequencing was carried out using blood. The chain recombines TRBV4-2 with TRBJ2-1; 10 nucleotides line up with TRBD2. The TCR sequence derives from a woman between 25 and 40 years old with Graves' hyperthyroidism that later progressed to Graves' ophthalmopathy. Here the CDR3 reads CASSQEGLAGDNEQFF. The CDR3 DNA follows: TGTGCCAGCAGCCAAGAGGGGCTAGCGGGGGACAATGAGCAGTTCTTC.